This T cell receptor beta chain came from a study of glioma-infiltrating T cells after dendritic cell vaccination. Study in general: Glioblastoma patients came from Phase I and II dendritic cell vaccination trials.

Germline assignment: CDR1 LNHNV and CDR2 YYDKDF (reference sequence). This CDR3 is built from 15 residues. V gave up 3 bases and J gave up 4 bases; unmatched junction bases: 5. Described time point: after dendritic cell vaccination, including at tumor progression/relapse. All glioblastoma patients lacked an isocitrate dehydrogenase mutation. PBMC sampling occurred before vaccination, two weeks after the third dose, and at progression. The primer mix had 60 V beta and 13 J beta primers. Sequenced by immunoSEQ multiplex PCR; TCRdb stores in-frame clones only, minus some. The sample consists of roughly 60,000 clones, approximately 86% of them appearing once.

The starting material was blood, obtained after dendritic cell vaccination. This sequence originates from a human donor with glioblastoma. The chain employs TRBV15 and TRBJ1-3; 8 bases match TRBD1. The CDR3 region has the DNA TGTGCCACCAGCAGGACAGGGGTCAAGGGAAACACCATATATTTT. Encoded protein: CATSRTGVKGNTIYF.